The present T cell receptor (beta chain) was sequenced within a study of T cells in Graves' hyperthyroidism and ophthalmopathy. At least ten counts were recorded for this clonotype. Its antigen is undetermined. Amplified TCR beta CDR3 regions derived from RNA transcripts. First-round RT-PCR targeting the TCR CDR3 was performed with the HTBI primer set. Using its own MiXCR run on the multiplex PCR reads, TCRdb lists one record per CDR3 protein. The sample comprises 350,000 to 450,000 distinct CDR3 sequences, over 13% of which are singletons, and over 25% rests with the top ten. Findings of the study overall: Also found in blood were most expanded thyroid clonotypes above 0.001.

This CDR3 spans 17 amino acids. Germline assignment: CDR1 MDHEN and CDR2 SYDVKM. Trimming cost V 4 bases and J 2 bases; bases outside gene matches: 8. PBMCs were obtained from 9 to 10 ml fresh peripheral blood. The sample was blood. This receptor was identified in a man between 50 and 59 years old with Graves' ophthalmopathy. This chain connects TRBV28 to TRBJ1-5; TRBD1 matches 10 bases. CDR3 residues: CASSSPTGGFGNQPQHF. The CDR3 nucleotides read TGTGCCAGCAGTTCTCCGACAGGGGGCTTCGGCAATCAGCCCCAGCATTTT.